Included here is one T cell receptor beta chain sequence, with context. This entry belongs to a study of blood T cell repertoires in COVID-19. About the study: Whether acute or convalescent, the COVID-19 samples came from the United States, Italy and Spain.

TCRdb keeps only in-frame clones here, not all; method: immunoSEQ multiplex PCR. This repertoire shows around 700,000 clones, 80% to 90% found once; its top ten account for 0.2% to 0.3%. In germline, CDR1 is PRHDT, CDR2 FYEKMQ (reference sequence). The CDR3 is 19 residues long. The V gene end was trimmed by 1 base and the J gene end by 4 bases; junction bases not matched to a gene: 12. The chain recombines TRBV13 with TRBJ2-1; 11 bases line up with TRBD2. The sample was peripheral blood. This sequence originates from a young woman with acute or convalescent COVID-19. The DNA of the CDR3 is TGTGCCAGCAGCTTAGCAGGCGTAGCGGGGGGGCTTAGGTACAATGAGCAGTTCTTC. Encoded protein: CASSLAGVAGGLRYNEQFF.